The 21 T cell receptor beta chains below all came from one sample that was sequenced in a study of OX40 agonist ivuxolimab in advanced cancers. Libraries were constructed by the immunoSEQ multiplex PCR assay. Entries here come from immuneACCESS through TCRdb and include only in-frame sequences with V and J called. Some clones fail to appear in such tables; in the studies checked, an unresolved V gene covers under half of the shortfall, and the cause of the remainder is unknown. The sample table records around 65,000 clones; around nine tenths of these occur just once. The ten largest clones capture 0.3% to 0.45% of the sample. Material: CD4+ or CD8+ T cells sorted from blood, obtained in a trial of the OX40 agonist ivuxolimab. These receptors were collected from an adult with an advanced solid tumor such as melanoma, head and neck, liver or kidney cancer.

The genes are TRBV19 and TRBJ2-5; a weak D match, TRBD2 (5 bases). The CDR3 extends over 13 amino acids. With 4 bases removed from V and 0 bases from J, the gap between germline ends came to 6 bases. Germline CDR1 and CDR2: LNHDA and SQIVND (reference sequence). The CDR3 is CASSRGNQETQYF. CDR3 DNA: TGTGCCAGTAGTAGAGGGAACCAAGAGACCCAGTACTTC.

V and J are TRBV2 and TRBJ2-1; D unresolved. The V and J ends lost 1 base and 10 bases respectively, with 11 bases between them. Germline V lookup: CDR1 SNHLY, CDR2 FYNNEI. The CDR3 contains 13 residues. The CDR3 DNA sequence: TGTGCCAGCAGTGAAGAAAAAGTCGGGGAGCAGTTCTTC. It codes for CASSEEKVGEQFF.

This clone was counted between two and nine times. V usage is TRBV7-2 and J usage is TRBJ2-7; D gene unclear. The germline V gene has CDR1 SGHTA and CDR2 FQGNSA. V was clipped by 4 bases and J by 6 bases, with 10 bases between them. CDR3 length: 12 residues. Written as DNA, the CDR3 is TGTGCCAGCAGCTCGGCCGCCCGCGAGCAGTACTTC. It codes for CASSSAAREQYF.

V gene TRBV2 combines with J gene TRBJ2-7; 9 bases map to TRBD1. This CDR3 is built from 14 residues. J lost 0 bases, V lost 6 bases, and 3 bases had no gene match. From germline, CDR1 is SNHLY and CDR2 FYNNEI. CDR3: CASSGQGSSYEQYF. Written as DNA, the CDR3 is TGTGCCAGCAGCGGACAGGGGAGCTCCTACGAGCAGTACTTC. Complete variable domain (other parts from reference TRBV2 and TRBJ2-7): EPEVTQTPSHQVTQMGQEVILRCVPISNHLYFYWYRQILGQKVEFLVSFYNNEISEKSEIFDDQFSVERPDGSNFTLKIRSTKLEDSAMYFCASSGQGSSYEQYFGPGTRLTVT.

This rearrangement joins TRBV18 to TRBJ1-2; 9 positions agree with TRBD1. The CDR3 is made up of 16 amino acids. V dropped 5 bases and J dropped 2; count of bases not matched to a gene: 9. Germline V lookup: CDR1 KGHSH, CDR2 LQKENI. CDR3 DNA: TGTGCCAGCTCATCAGGACAGGGGTTGTCCAACTATGGCTACACCTTC. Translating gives CASSSGQGLSNYGYTF.

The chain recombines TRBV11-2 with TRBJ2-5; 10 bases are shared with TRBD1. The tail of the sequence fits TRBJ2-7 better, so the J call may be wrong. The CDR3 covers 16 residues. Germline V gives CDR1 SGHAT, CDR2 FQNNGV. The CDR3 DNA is TGTGCCAGCAGACCAGAGGACAGGGGGACCTACTACGAGCAGTACTTC. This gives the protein CASRPEDRGTYYEQYF.

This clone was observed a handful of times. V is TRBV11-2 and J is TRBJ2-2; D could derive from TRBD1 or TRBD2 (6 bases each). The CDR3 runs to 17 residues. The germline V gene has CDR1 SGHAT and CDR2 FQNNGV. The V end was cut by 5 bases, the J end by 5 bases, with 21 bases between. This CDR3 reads CASSPPGAGFWTGELFF. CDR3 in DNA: TGTGCCAGCAGCCCCCCAGGGGCGGGGTTTTGGACCGGGGAGCTGTTTTTT. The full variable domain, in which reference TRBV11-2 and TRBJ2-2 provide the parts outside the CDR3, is EAGVAQSPRYKIIEKRQSVAFWCNPISGHATLYWYQQILGQGPKLLIQFQNNGVVDDSQLPKDRFSAERLKGVDSTLKIQPAKLEDSAVYLCASSPPGAGFWTGELFFGEGSRLTVL.

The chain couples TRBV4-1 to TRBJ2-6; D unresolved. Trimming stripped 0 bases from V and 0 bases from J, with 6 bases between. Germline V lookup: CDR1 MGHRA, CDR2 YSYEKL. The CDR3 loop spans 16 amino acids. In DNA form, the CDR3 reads TGCGCCAGCAGCCAAGATCAGGCCTCTGGGGCCAACGTCCTGACTTTC. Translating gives CASSQDQASGANVLTF.

The CDR3: CATSRTLYDLPRGYTF. The CDR3, as DNA: TGTGCCACCAGCAGGACCCTTTATGACCTACCGAGGGGCTACACCTTC. This chain connects TRBV15 to TRBJ1-2, with D unresolved. V was shortened by 3 bases and J by 8 bases, with 22 bases between the two germline ends. This CDR3 spans 16 amino acids. The germline CDR1 and CDR2 sequences are LNHNV and YYDKDF (reference sequence).

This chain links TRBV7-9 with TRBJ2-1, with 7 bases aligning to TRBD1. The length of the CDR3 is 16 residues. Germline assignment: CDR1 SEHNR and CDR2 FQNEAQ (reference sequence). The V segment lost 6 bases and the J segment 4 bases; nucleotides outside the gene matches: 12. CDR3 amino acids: CASRASRGPRYNEQFF. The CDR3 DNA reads TGTGCCAGCAGGGCTTCAAGGGGGCCTCGTTACAATGAGCAGTTCTTC. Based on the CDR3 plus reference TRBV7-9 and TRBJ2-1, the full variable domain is DTGVSQNPRHKITKRGQNVTFRCDPISEHNRLYWYRQTLGQGPEFLTYFQNEAQLEKSRLLSDRFSAERPKGSFSTLEIQRTEQGDSAMYLCASRASRGPRYNEQFFGPGTRLTVL.

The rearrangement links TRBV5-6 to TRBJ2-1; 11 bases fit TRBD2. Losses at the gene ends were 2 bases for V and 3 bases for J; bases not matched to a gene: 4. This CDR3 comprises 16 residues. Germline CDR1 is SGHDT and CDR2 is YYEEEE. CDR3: CASSFGTSGNYNEQFF. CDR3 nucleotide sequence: TGTGCCAGCAGCTTTGGGACTAGCGGAAACTACAATGAGCAGTTCTTC.

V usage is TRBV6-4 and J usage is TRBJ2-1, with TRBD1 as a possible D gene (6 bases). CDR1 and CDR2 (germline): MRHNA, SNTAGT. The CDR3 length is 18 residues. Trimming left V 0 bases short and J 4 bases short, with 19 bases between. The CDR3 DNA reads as TGTGCCAGCAGTGACTCGATATATGGCAGGGGCCTGTACAATGAGCAGTTCTTC. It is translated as CASSDSIYGRGLYNEQFF.

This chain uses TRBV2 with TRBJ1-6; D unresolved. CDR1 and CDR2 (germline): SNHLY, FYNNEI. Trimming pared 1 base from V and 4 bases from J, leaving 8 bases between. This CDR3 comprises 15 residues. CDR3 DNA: TGTGCCAGCAGTGAAGGCCGGGGTTATAATTCACCCCTCCACTTT. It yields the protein CASSEGRGYNSPLHF.

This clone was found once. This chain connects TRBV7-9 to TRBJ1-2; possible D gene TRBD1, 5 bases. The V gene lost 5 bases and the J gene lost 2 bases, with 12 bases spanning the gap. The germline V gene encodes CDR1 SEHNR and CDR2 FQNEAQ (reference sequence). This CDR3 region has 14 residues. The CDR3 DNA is TGTGCCAGCAGCCAAGACAGACTCAACTATGGCTACACCTTC. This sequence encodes CASSQDRLNYGYTF.

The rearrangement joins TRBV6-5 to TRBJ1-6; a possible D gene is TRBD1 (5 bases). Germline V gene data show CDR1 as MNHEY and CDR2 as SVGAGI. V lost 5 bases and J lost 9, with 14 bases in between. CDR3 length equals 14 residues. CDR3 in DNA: TGTGCCAGCAGTACGGCAGGGTCGGGTTCACCCCTCCACTTT. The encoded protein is CASSTAGSGSPLHF.

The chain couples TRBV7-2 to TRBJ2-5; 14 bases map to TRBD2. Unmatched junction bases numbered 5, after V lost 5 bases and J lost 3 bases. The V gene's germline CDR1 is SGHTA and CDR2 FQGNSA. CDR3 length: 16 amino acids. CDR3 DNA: TGTGCCAGCAGCACTCCGGGACTAGCGGGGGAAGAGACCCAGTACTTC. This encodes CASSTPGLAGEETQYF.

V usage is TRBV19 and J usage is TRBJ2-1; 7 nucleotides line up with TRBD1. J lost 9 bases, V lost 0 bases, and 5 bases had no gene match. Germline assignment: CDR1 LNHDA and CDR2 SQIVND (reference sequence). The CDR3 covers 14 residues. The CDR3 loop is CASSIDRSGGEQFF. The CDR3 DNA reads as TGTGCCAGTAGTATAGATAGGTCAGGGGGTGAGCAGTTCTTC.

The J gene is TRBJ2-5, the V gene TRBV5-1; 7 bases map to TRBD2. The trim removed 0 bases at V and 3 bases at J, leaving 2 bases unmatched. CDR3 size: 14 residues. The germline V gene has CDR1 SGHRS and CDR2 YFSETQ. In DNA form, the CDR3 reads TGCGCCAGCAGCTTGGCCGGGGGGAAAGAGACCCAGTACTTC. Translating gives CASSLAGGKETQYF.

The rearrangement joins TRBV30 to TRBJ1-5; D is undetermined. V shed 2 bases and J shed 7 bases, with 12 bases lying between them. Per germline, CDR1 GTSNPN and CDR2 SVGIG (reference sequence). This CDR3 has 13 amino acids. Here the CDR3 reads CAWSRGRNQPQHF. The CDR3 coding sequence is TGTGCCTGGAGTCGAGGGAGAAACCAGCCCCAGCATTTT.

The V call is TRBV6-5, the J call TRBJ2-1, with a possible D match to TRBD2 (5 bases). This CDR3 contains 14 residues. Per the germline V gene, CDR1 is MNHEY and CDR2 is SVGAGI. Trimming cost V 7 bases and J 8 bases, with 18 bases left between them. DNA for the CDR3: TGTGCCAGCACCCAGGCGGAGGTCGGTTATGAGCAGTTCTTC. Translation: CASTQAEVGYEQFF.

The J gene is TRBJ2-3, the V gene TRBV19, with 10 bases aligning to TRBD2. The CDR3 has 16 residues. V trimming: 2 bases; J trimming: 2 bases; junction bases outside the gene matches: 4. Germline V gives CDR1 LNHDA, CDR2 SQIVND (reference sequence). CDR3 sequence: CASSILLAGATDTQYF. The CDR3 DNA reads TGTGCCAGTAGTATATTGCTAGCGGGGGCCACAGATACGCAGTATTTT.